Listed here are 17 T cell receptor beta chains from one sample, sequenced in a study of human T cells and chemical hapten exposure. Indicated time point: pre-sensitization, week 0. Treatment noted: therapeutic diphenylcyclopropenone sensitization with weekly scalp DPC. TCRdb processed the RACE reads anew with MiXCR; each CDR3 protein has one entry. Among 150,000 to 200,000 distinct CDR3 sequences, approximately 31% were seen once, and the ten largest hold about 2.7%. The sequencing here drew on whole blood, taken in connection with sensitization to the hapten diphenylcyclopropenone (DPC). Source of these receptors: a woman under 40 with alopecia areata. Some clones in this sample may be carry-over from other donors' samples.

The J gene is TRBJ2-1, the V gene TRBV28, with D unclear. Germline-derived CDR1 and CDR2 are MDHEN and SYDVKM. The CDR3 totals 12 residues. Trimming took 3 bases from V and 7 from J, leaving 7 bases between them. The CDR3 DNA reads as TGTGCCAGCAGTTTTAGGGTTAATGAGCAGTTCTTC. It translates to CASSFRVNEQFF.

This clonotype was observed at least ten times. This chain connects TRBV2 to TRBJ2-1; D gene unclear. The length of the CDR3 is 11 residues. In germline, CDR1 is SNHLY, CDR2 FYNNEI. The V end lost 7 bases, the J end lost 5 bases, and 6 bases lay between the germline ends. The CDR3 sequence: CASKYNNEQFF. In DNA form, the CDR3 reads TGTGCCAGCAAGTATAACAATGAGCAGTTCTTC.

This clonotype has just a few counts. The chain carries TRBV29-1 and TRBJ2-7; D possibly corresponds to TRBD1 (6 bases). In germline, CDR1 is SQVTM, CDR2 ANQGSEA. This CDR3 is 12 amino acids long. Trimming pared 5 bases from V and 3 bases from J, leaving 11 bases between. CDR3 loop: CSVRQDRYEQYF. In nucleotides, the CDR3 is TGCAGCGTTCGACAGGACCGCTACGAGCAGTACTTC.

The rearrangement joins TRBV12-3 or TRBV12-4 to TRBJ1-5; the match to TRBD1 covers 9 bases. V dropped 5 bases and J dropped 0; count of bases not matched to a gene: 11. CDR3 size: 18 residues. CDR3: CASSPWGTGSGSNQPQHF. Here the CDR3 DNA reads TGTGCCAGCAGTCCCTGGGGGACAGGGTCTGGTAGCAATCAGCCCCAGCATTTT.

This chain joins TRBV28 and TRBJ2-3; the match to TRBD2 covers 11 bases. Trimming removed 5 bases from V and 8 bases from J; junction bases left unmatched: 15. The germline V gene encodes CDR1 MDHEN and CDR2 SYDVKM. The CDR3 is 17 amino acids. The CDR3 DNA sequence: TGTGCCAGCAGTCCCAACTTACTAGCGGGAGCTAGTGTTACGCAGTATTTT. Translated: CASSPNLLAGASVTQYF.

Only a few counts were recorded for this clonotype. The genes are TRBV5-5 and TRBJ2-3, with D hard to call. The germline V gene encodes CDR1 SGHKS and CDR2 YYEKEE (reference sequence). The length of the CDR3 is 15 residues. With 0 bases removed from V and 6 bases from J, the gap between germline ends came to 14 bases. DNA of the CDR3: TGTGCCAGCAGCTTGGTTGACTGGTCGAGGGATACGCAGTATTTT. Its translation is CASSLVDWSRDTQYF.

This sequence joins TRBV7-3 and TRBJ2-1, with a weak D call TRBD1 (5 bases). Germline V gene sequence: CDR1 SGHTA, CDR2 FQGTGA. V gave up 2 bases and J gave up 8 bases, with 10 bases separating them. This CDR3 has 13 residues. CDR3 region: CASSLSGLHEQFF. For the CDR3, the DNA is TGTGCCAGCAGCTTATCAGGGCTCCATGAGCAGTTCTTC. Drawing the rest from reference TRBV7-3 and TRBJ2-1, the complete variable domain is GAGVSQTPSNKVTEKGKYVELRCDPISGHTALYWYRQSLGQGPEFLIYFQGTGAADDSGLPNDRFFAVRPEGSVSTLKIQRTERGDSAVYLCASSLSGLHEQFFGPGTRLTVL.

The chain combines TRBV6-1 with TRBJ1-2; TRBD1 matches at 8 bases. The CDR3 extends over 16 amino acids. The germline V gene encodes CDR1 MNHNS and CDR2 SASEGT. J was trimmed by 2 bases and V by 5 bases; bases with no gene match: 10. The CDR3 region is CASSPDWDRKNYGYTF. As DNA, the CDR3 is TGTGCCAGCAGTCCAGATTGGGACAGGAAAAACTATGGCTACACCTTC.

This clonotype was counted between two and nine times. This sequence joins TRBV16 and TRBJ2-7; D ambiguous. The CDR3 has 13 amino acids. V was trimmed by 1 base and J by 3 bases, leaving 7 bases between them. Per the germline V gene, CDR1 is KGHSY and CDR2 is FQNENV. The CDR3 coding sequence is TGTGCCAGCAGCCAATTAAGAAACTACGAGCAGTACTTC. Translated: CASSQLRNYEQYF.

This clonotype was recorded many times. The chain has TRBV28 and TRBJ2-7; D not resolved. CDR1 and CDR2 (germline): MDHEN, SYDVKM. The CDR3 loop spans 12 amino acids. V lost 4 bases, J lost 2 bases, and 6 bases lay in between. CDR3 coding DNA: TGTGCCAGCAGTTCGGACGCCTACGAGCAGTACTTC. Protein: CASSSDAYEQYF.

The chain is built from TRBV29-1 and TRBJ2-1; unclear D gene. The CDR3 has 16 residues. In germline, CDR1 is SQVTM, CDR2 ANQGSEA. V lost 0 bases, J lost 0 bases, and 12 bases lay in between. The CDR3 is CSVEDNEANSYNEQFF. CDR3 DNA: TGCAGCGTTGAAGATAATGAGGCCAACTCCTACAATGAGCAGTTCTTC.

The rearrangement uses TRBV21-1 and TRBJ1-1. TRBV21-1 is flagged as a pseudogene. This CDR3 is 11 amino acids long. DNA for the CDR3: TGTGCCGGTCTCGTCGGGACTGAAGCTTTCTTT. Protein sequence: CAGLVGTEAFF.

The DNA for the CDR3 is TGTGCCAGCAGTTTCAGCGGGGGGGCCACTCCAGATACGCAGTATTTT. Protein: CASSFSGGATPDTQYF. The chain recombines TRBV28 with TRBJ2-3; 10 nucleotides align to TRBD2. V gave up 3 bases and J gave up 4 bases; unmatched junction bases: 7. Germline loops: CDR1 MDHEN, CDR2 SYDVKM. CDR3 size: 16 residues.

This chain links TRBV7-9 with TRBJ2-1; D possibly uses TRBD1 or TRBD2 (6 bases each). Looked up from germline, CDR1 is SEHNR and CDR2 is FQNEAQ (reference sequence). Trimming removed 5 bases at V and 5 bases at J, with 10 bases between. This CDR3 has 13 residues. CDR3 nucleotides: TGTGCCAGCAGCAAGGGGGGTAACAATGAGCAGTTCTTC. Its protein product is CASSKGGNNEQFF.

The chain uses TRBV6-2 or TRBV6-3 and TRBJ2-3, with 8 positions matching TRBD1. Germline V CDR1 and CDR2: MNHEY, SVGEGT. The trim removed 6 bases at V and 5 bases at J, leaving 4 bases unmatched. The CDR3 is 13 residues long. CDR3 sequence (DNA): TGTGCCAGCAGACGACAGGGGATAGATACGCAGTATTTT. Translation: CASRRQGIDTQYF.

A remark on this clonotype: An end of the junction differs from the germline gene, which may be a read error. The chain joins TRBV7-7 to TRBJ2-4; D not certain. The CDR3 is 15 amino acids. Looked up from germline, CDR1 is SSHAT and CDR2 is FNYEAQ (reference sequence). CDR3 nucleotide sequence: TGTGCTAGCAGCTCCTACCCCCATAGCAGAAACATTCAGTACTTC. Encoded protein: CASSSYPHSRNIQYF. Filled out from reference TRBV7-7 and TRBJ2-4, the complete variable domain reads GAGVSQSPRYKVTKRGQDVTLRCDPISSHATLYWYQQALGQGPEFLTYFNYEAQPDKSGLPSDRFSAERPEGSISTLTIQRTEQRDSAMYRCASSSYPHSRNIQYFGAGTRLSVL.

V gene TRBV30 combines with J gene TRBJ2-3; D gene uncertain. The CDR3 length is 11 residues. In germline, CDR1 is GTSNPN, CDR2 SVGIG (reference sequence). With 1 base removed from V and 4 bases from J, the gap between germline ends came to 3 bases. CDR3 in DNA: TGTGCCTGGAGTGCCGCAGATACGCAGTATTTT. Amino acids: CAWSAADTQYF.